The 18 T cell receptor beta chains below come from one sample, sequenced in a study of cytomegalovirus exposure and HLA in healthy donors. Use of 60 Vbeta and 13 Jbeta primers characterized the PCR. Profiled with immunoSEQ multiplex PCR; TCRdb holds only in-frame clones, not every one. There are around 110,000 clones in the sample; around 10% occur only once, and about 3% lies in the top ten. Sequenced input: PBMCs. These receptors were obtained from a young man in good health and CMV-seronegative.

This clone was seen more than once but under ten times. The rearrangement uses TRBV2 and TRBJ2-1, with D possibly matching TRBD2 (5 bases). The V and J ends lost 4 bases and 10 bases respectively, with 14 bases between them. This CDR3 has 13 amino acids. Germline V lookup: CDR1 SNHLY, CDR2 FYNNEI. The CDR3 coding sequence is TGTGCCAGCAGTGGCCTCGGGGTAGTGGAGCAGTTCTTC. Protein: CASSGLGVVEQFF.

The rearrangement joins TRBV5-5 to TRBJ2-1, with 12 bases matching TRBD2. The germline V gene has CDR1 SGHKS and CDR2 YYEKEE (reference sequence). There are 15 residues in the CDR3. V shed 4 bases, J shed 6 bases, and the junction held 5 bases outside the gene matches. The CDR3 DNA follows: TGTGCCAGCAGCAGCCTAGCGGGAGGGCCCAATGAGCAGTTCTTC. As protein: CASSSLAGGPNEQFF.

This clone has just a few counts. This chain uses TRBV29-1 with TRBJ2-5; the D is unclear. This CDR3 contains 12 residues. Trimming cost V 6 bases and J 3 bases, with 11 bases left between them. In germline, CDR1 is SQVTM, CDR2 ANQGSEA. The CDR3 DNA reads as TGCAGCGTCCTGAGTTCCGAAGAGACCCAGTACTTC. Its protein is CSVLSSEETQYF.

The chain has TRBV7-9 and TRBJ2-1, with 12 bases lining up with TRBD2. The CDR3 is made up of 15 amino acids. V shed 1 base and J 8 bases; nucleotides not matched to a gene: 3. The germline V gene has CDR1 SEHNR and CDR2 FQNEAQ (reference sequence). CDR3 sequence reads: CASSLVASGRDEQFF. CDR3 bases: TGTGCCAGCAGCTTAGTGGCTAGCGGGAGGGATGAGCAGTTCTTC.

The chain employs TRBV5-1 and TRBJ2-3; no definite D call. V was trimmed by 2 bases and J by 6 bases, leaving 4 bases between them. CDR3 size: 11 residues. Germline V gene lookup returns CDR1 SGHRS and CDR2 YFSETQ. CDR3 sequence reads: CASSFGDTQYF. The CDR3 region has the DNA TGCGCCAGCAGCTTCGGGGATACGCAGTATTTT.

The chain joins TRBV6-5 to TRBJ2-7; 8 positions agree with TRBD2. This CDR3 is 15 amino acids long. Germline assignment: CDR1 MNHEY and CDR2 SVGAGI. The J segment lost 0 bases and the V segment lost 0 bases, leaving 1 base of the junction unmatched. This chain's CDR3 is CASSYSTSGSYEQYF. The CDR3 DNA sequence: TGTGCCAGCAGTTACTCTACTAGCGGCTCCTACGAGCAGTACTTC.

This clone came up a few times. The J gene is TRBJ2-5, the V gene TRBV6-1, with 12 bases fitting TRBD1. The CDR3 spans 15 residues. CDR1 is MNHNS, CDR2 SASEGT, per germline. V shed 8 bases and J 5 bases; nucleotides not matched to a gene: 9. CDR3: CASGIGTGGGETQYF. CDR3 bases: TGTGCCAGCGGTATAGGGACAGGGGGCGGTGAGACCCAGTACTTC.

The chain is built from TRBV7-2 and TRBJ2-3, with D possibly matching TRBD2 (6 bases). Trimming shortened V by 4 bases and J by 2 bases, and 10 bases separated the two germline ends. Germline loops: CDR1 SGHTA, CDR2 FQGNSA. The CDR3 has 14 amino acids. The CDR3 DNA sequence: TGTGCCAGCAGCTCGACTAGGGACACAGATACGCAGTATTTT. Its protein product is CASSSTRDTDTQYF.

There are a few counts of this clone. This chain uses TRBV6-1 with TRBJ1-1; 7 positions agree with TRBD1. Germline V gene sequence: CDR1 MNHNS, CDR2 SASEGT. This CDR3 contains 14 residues. V was clipped by 6 bases and J by 3 bases; unmatched bases: 7. The CDR3 sequence: CASSEGQPDTEAFF. DNA for the CDR3: TGTGCCAGCAGCGAGGGACAGCCAGACACTGAAGCTTTCTTT.

The chain carries TRBV10-2 and TRBJ2-1; maybe TRBD1 (6 bases). Trimming pared 2 bases from V and 0 bases from J, leaving 8 bases between. CDR3 length: 15 residues. Germline V gene sequence: CDR1 WSHSY, CDR2 SAAADI. CDR3 region: CASSEDRSSYNEQFF. CDR3 nucleotide sequence: TGCGCCAGCAGTGAGGACAGGAGCTCCTACAATGAGCAGTTCTTC.

This chain links TRBV4-3 with TRBJ1-4, with D perhaps matching TRBD1 (5 bases). This CDR3 comprises 16 residues. V lost 0 bases to trimming and J lost 8 bases, with 16 bases between them. CDR1 and CDR2 (germline): LGHNA, YSLEER. CDR3 bases: TGCGCCAGCAGCCAAGATCGAGAAGGGGCAAAGGAAAAACTGTTTTTT. Residues: CASSQDREGAKEKLFF.

This sequence joins TRBV5-6 and TRBJ2-3; TRBD2 matches 8 bases. The V gene end was trimmed by 4 bases and the J gene end by 4 bases; junction bases not matched to a gene: 11. The germline CDR1 and CDR2 sequences are SGHDT and YYEEEE. CDR3 size: 16 residues. CDR3 in amino acids: CASSPLGAGGPDTQYF. Here the CDR3 DNA reads TGTGCCAGCAGCCCACTGGGGGCGGGAGGTCCAGATACGCAGTATTTT.

The CDR3 sequence is CASSVEAGPYNEQFF. The CDR3 DNA sequence: TGTGCCAGCAGCGTAGAGGCGGGGCCCTACAATGAGCAGTTCTTC. The chain has TRBV9 and TRBJ2-1; tentatively, D is TRBD2 (6 bases). The V gene's germline CDR1 is SGDLS and CDR2 YYNGEE. CDR3 length: 15 residues. The germline V and J ends were trimmed by 0 bases and 2 bases, with 9 bases remaining between them.

The chain couples TRBV19 to TRBJ1-2, with D perhaps TRBD1 (6 bases). The CDR3 runs 15 residues. From germline, CDR1 is LNHDA and CDR2 SQIVND (reference sequence). With 5 bases removed from V and 0 bases from J, the gap between germline ends came to 13 bases. The CDR3 spells CASSHSGTTNYGYTF. CDR3 in DNA: TGTGCCAGTAGTCACTCCGGGACAACTAACTATGGCTACACCTTC.

This clone turned up a few times. V and J are TRBV18 and TRBJ1-2; D gene ambiguous. The CDR3 consists of 13 residues. The V and J ends lost 3 bases and 6 bases respectively, with 11 bases between them. Germline values: CDR1 KGHSH, CDR2 LQKENI. The CDR3 nucleotides are TGTGCCAGCTCACCCGGGTCTACGGATGGCTACACCTTC. Amino acids: CASSPGSTDGYTF.

This chain links TRBV27 with TRBJ1-2, with TRBD1 matching 8 bases. J was trimmed by 7 bases and V by 4 bases; bases with no gene match: 5. The germline V gene encodes CDR1 MNHEY and CDR2 SMNVEV (reference sequence). This CDR3 comprises 13 residues. In DNA form, the CDR3 reads TGTGCCAGCAGTTACGGACAGGGAGCTGGCTACACCTTC. Translation gives CASSYGQGAGYTF.

This clone was counted a few times. The V gene is TRBV13, the J gene TRBJ2-5; 15 bases agree with TRBD2. The CDR3 covers 18 residues. V trimming: 5 bases; J trimming: 7 bases; junction bases outside the gene matches: 14. Germline values: CDR1 PRHDT, CDR2 FYEKMQ (reference sequence). The CDR3 loop is CASSRALRTSGGEGTQYF. In DNA, the CDR3 is TGTGCCAGCAGCCGCGCCCTTCGGACTAGCGGGGGGGAGGGGACCCAGTACTTC.

J is TRBJ1-5 and V is TRBV11-2, with a tentative D call TRBD1 (5 bases). This CDR3 contains 13 residues. Per germline, CDR1 SGHAT and CDR2 FQNNGV. The V end was cut by 1 base, the J end by 7 bases, with 8 bases between. DNA for the CDR3: TGTGCCAGCAGCTTAGTTAGGGGACAGCCCCAGCATTTT. The encoded protein is CASSLVRGQPQHF.